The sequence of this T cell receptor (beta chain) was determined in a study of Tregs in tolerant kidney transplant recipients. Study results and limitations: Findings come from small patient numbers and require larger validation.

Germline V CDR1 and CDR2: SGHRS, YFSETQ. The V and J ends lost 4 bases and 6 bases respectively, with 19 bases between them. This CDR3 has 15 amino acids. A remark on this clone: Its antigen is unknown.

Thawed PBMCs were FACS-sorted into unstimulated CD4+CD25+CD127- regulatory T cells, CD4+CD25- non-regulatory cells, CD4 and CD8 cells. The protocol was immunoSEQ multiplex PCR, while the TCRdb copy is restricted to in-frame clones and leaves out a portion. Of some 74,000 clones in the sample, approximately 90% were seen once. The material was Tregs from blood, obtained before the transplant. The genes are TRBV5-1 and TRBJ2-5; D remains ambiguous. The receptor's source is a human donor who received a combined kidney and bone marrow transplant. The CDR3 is CASSQWQDKGQTQYF. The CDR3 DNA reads TGCGCCAGCAGCCAGTGGCAGGATAAGGGCCAGACCCAGTACTTC.